There are a few counts of the clone carrying this T cell receptor beta chain. Its antigen is unknown. Trimming left V 5 bases short and J 7 bases short, with 14 bases between. The CDR3 spans 14 residues. In germline, CDR1 is SGHTA, CDR2 FQGTGA. These data belong to a study of T cells after yellow fever vaccination. About the study: The fractions with low cell numbers were processed using SMART-Seq v4 Ultra Low Input.

General study results and limits: Post-booster samples contained most primary-vaccination clones (approximately 97% CD4, less than 90% CD8). In FACS-sorted repertoires, abundant clonotypes from the bulk population could appear as contaminants.

Making TCR cDNA involved 5'RACE template switching, which added UMIs and a universal primer site. TCRdb re-analysed the 5' RACE reads in MiXCR, keeping a single row per CDR3 protein. This table holds some 260,000 distinct CDR3 sequences, about 5.2% found once. The TCR originated in a man aged 18-30 years who received the YFV17D yellow fever vaccine. Sample: CD4+ T cells sorted from PBMCs, taken on the day of the yellow fever booster vaccination. This chain joins TRBV7-3 and TRBJ2-2, with D perhaps being TRBD1 or TRBD2 (5 bases each). CDR3 protein: CASSPTLGGGELFF. The CDR3 region has the DNA TGTGCCAGCAGCCCGACCCTTGGGGGCGGGGAGCTGTTTTTT.